This TCR beta chain emerged from a study of T cells in localized non-small cell lung cancer. General study results and limits: Sequencing covered just one tumor region, so heterogeneity cannot be ruled out. Uninvolved adjacent lung showed the highest T cell clonality, exceeding tumor.

As regards this clone: The target antigen is unknown.

Profiled with immunoSEQ multiplex PCR; TCRdb holds only in-frame clones, not every one. Among 2,500 to 3,000 clones listed, approximately 25% were seen once. The CDR3 consists of 15 residues. V gave up 4 bases and J gave up 2 bases, with 15 bases separating them. Germline CDR1 SGDLS, CDR2 YYNGEE. Sequenced material: lung tumor tissue, taken before any cancer treatment. This TCR derives from a woman aged 35 to 69 with stage I lung adenocarcinoma. The chain uses TRBV9 and TRBJ1-2; D remains ambiguous. The CDR3 bases are TGTGCCAGCAGCAGAAGGACGACCGGGAACTATGGCTACACCTTC. As protein: CASSRRTTGNYGYTF. The full variable domain, with the rest looked up from reference TRBV9 and TRBJ1-2, is DSGVTQTPKHLITATGQRVTLRCSPRSGDLSVYWYQQSLDQGLQFLIQYYNGEERAKGNILERFSAQQFPDLHSELNLSSLELGDSALYFCASSRRTTGNYGYTFGSGTRLTVV.